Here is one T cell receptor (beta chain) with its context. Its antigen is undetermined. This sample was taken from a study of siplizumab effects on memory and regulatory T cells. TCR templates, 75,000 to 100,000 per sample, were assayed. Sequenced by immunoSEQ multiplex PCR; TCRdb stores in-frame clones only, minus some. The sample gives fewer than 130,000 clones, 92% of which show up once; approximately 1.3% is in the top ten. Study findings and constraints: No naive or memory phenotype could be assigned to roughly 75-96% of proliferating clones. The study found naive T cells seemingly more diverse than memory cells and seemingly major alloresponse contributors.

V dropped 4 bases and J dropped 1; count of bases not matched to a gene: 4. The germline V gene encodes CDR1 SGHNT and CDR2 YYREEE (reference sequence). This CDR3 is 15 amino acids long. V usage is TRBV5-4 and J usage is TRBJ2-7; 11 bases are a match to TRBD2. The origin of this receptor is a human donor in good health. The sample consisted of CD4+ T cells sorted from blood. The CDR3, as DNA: TGTGCCAGCAGCCTCGGACTAGCGGGTTCCTACGAGCAGTACTTC. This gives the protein CASSLGLAGSYEQYF.